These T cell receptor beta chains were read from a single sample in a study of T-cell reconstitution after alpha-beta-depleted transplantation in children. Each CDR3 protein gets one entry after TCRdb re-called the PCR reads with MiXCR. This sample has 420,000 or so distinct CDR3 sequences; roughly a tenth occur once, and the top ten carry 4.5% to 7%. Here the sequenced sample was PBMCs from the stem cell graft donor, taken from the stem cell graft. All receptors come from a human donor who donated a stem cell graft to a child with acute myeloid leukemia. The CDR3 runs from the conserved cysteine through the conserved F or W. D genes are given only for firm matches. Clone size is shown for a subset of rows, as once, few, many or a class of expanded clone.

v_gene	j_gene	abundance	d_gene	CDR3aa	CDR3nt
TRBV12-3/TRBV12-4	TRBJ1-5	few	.	CASSLFAGNQPQHF	TGTGCCAGCAGTTTATTTGCTGGCAATCAGCCCCAGCATTTT
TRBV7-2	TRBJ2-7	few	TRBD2	CASLGTTYEQYF	TGTGCCAGCCTCGGGACTACCTACGAGCAGTACTTC
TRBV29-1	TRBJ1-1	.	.	CSASFGGGAEAFF	TGCAGCGCTTCTTTCGGGGGAGGGGCTGAAGCTTTCTTT
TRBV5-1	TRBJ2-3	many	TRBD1	CASSSQGLGTDTQYF	TGCGCCAGCAGCTCACAGGGGTTAGGCACAGATACGCAGTATTTT
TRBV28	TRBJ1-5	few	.	CASSFRSFNQPQHF	TGTGCCAGCAGTTTCCGGTCCTTCAATCAGCCCCAGCATTTT
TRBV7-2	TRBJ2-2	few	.	CASSLFSGANTGELFF	TGTGCCAGCAGCTTATTTTCAGGGGCGAACACCGGGGAGCTGTTTTTT
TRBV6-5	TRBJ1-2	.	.	CASSYSSLLYGYTF	TGTGCCAGCAGTTACTCGTCCCTGCTCTATGGCTACACCTTC
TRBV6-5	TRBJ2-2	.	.	CASSLTGSANTGELFF	TGTGCCAGCAGTTTGACAGGTTCCGCGAACACCGGGGAGCTGTTTTTT
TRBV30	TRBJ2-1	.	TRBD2	CAWSGLAGNEQFF	TGTGCCTGGAGCGGACTAGCGGGAAATGAGCAGTTCTTC
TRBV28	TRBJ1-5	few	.	CASSLLMDGSNQPQHF	TGTGCCAGCAGTTTATTGATGGACGGTAGCAATCAGCCCCAGCATTTT
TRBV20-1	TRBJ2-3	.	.	CSAREASGVTDTQYF	TGCAGTGCTAGAGAAGCGAGTGGGGTAACAGATACGCAGTATTTT
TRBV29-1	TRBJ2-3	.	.	CSMAQGQTDTQYF	TGCAGCATGGCGCAGGGGCAAACAGATACGCAGTATTTT
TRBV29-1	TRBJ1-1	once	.	CSVESIAETFF	TGCAGCGTTGAAAGTATCGCTGAAACTTTCTTT
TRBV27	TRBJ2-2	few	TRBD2	CASRSGSLIGELFF	TGTGCCAGCCGTAGCGGGAGTTTGATCGGGGAGCTGTTTTTT
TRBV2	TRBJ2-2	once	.	CASPGRRNTGELFF	TGTGCCAGCCCGGGACGGAGGAACACCGGGGAGCTGTTTTTT
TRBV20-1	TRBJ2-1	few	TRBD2	CSAQPTSGNYNEQFF	TGCAGTGCGCAACCGACTAGCGGAAATTACAATGAGCAGTTCTTC
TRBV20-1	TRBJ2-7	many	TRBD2	CSATPGTMREQYF	TGCAGTGCTACTCCCGGGACTATGCGAGAGCAGTACTTC
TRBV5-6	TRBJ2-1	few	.	CASSLRDSNNNEQFF	TGTGCCAGCAGCTTGCGAGACAGTAACAACAATGAGCAGTTCTTC
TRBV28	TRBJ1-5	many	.	CASSFPWTAQPQHF	TGTGCCAGCAGTTTCCCCTGGACAGCACAGCCCCAGCATTTT
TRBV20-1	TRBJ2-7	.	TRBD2	CSARVPTSGSGYEQYF	TGCAGTGCTAGAGTTCCCACTAGCGGGAGTGGTTACGAGCAGTACTTC
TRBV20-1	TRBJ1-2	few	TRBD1	CGMRDSHNYGYTF	TGCGGGATGAGGGACAGCCATAACTATGGCTACACCTTC
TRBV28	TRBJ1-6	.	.	CASSPLGRAGSPLHF	TGTGCCAGCAGTCCACTTGGCAGGGCGGGTTCACCCCTCCACTTT
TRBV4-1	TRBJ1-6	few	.	CASSAYPNSGNSPLHF	TGCGCCAGCAGCGCCTACCCGAACAGCGGGAATTCACCCCTCCACTTT
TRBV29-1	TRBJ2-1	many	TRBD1	CSAKPGQHNEQFF	TGCAGCGCCAAGCCGGGACAGCACAATGAGCAGTTCTTC
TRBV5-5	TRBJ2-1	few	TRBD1	CASSLDRAYNEQFF	TGTGCCAGCAGCTTAGACAGGGCCTACAATGAGCAGTTCTTC
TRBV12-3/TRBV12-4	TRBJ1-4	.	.	CASSSDGPTNEKLFF	TGTGCCAGCAGTTCGGACGGTCCAACTAATGAAAAACTGTTTTTT
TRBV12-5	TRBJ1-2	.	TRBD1	CASGSGQGAGYTF	TGTGCTAGTGGTTCCGGACAGGGGGCTGGCTACACCTTC
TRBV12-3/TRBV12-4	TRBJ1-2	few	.	CASSPGIGARNGYTF	TGTGCCAGCAGTCCGGGAATCGGGGCTAGGAATGGCTACACCTTC
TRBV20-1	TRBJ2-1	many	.	CSAEDISDEQFF	TGCAGTGCCGAAGACATTTCCGATGAGCAGTTCTTC
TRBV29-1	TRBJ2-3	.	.	CSVRNADTQYF	TGCAGCGTCCGCAACGCAGATACGCAGTATTTT
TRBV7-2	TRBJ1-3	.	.	CASIPEIGLSGNTIYF	TGTGCCAGCATCCCAGAGATCGGGTTATCTGGAAACACCATATATTTT
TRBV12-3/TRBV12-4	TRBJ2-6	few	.	CASRSDNGDSGANVLTF	TGTGCCAGCAGGTCCGACAACGGCGACTCTGGGGCCAACGTCCTGACTTTC
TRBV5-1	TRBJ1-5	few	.	CASSLAPGTQQPQHF	TGCGCCAGCAGCTTGGCGCCCGGGACGCAACAGCCCCAGCATTTT
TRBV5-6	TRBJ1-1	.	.	CASSLSSWGTEAFF	TGTGCCAGCAGCTTGAGCTCTTGGGGAACTGAAGCTTTCTTT
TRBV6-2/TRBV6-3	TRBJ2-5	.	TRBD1	CASSQKQGASYQETQYF	TGTGCCAGCAGTCAAAAGCAGGGGGCATCGTACCAAGAGACCCAGTACTTC
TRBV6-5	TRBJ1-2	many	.	CASSYGANYGYTF	TGTGCCAGCAGTTACGGAGCTAACTATGGCTACACCTTC
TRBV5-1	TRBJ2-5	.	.	CASSPWTPQETQYF	TGCGCCAGCAGCCCCTGGACACCCCAAGAGACCCAGTACTTC
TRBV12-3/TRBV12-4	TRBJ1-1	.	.	CASSLVPTEAFF	TGTGCCAGCAGTTTAGTTCCCACTGAAGCTTTCTTT
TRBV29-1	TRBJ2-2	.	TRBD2	CSVTSGDTGELFF	TGCAGCGTGACTAGCGGGGACACCGGGGAGCTGTTTTTT
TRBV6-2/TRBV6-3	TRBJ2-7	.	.	CASSQYRRGYEQYF	TGTGCCAGCAGTCAATACAGGAGGGGTTACGAGCAGTACTTC
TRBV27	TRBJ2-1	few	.	CASSLGAGANNEQFF	TGTGCCAGCAGTTTGGGTGCAGGGGCCAACAATGAGCAGTTCTTC
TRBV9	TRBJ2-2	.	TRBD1	CASSVVRGSGELFF	TGTGCCAGCAGCGTTGTCAGGGGGTCCGGGGAGCTGTTTTTT
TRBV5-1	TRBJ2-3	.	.	CASSSGVGTHTDTQYF	TGCGCCAGCAGCTCCGGCGTGGGGACGCACACAGATACGCAGTATTTT
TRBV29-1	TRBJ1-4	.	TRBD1	CSARDRVQKLFF	TGCAGCGCCCGGGACAGGGTCCAAAAACTGTTTTTT
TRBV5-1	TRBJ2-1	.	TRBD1	CASSLGTGVGNEQFF	TGCGCCAGCAGCCTCGGGACAGGGGTTGGGAATGAGCAGTTCTTC
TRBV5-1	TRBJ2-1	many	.	CASSFGLSSYNEQFF	TGCGCCAGCAGCTTCGGACTGAGCTCCTACAATGAGCAGTTCTTC
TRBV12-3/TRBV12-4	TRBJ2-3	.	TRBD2	CASSFTSGDTDTQYF	TGTGCCAGCAGTTTCACTAGCGGGGACACAGATACGCAGTATTTT
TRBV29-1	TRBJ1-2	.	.	CSAPDSSYGYTF	TGCAGCGCCCCGGACAGTTCCTATGGCTACACCTTC